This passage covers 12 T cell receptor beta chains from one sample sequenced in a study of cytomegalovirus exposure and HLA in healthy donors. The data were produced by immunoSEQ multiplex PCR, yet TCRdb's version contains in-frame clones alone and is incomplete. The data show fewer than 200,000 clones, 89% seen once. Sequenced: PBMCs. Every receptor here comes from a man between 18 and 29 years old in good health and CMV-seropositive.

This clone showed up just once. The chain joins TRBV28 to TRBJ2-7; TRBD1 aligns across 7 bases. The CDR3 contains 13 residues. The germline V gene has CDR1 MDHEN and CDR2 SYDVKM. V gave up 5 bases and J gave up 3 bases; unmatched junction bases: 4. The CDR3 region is CASSPTGLYEQYF. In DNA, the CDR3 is TGTGCCAGCAGTCCGACAGGGCTCTACGAGCAGTACTTC.

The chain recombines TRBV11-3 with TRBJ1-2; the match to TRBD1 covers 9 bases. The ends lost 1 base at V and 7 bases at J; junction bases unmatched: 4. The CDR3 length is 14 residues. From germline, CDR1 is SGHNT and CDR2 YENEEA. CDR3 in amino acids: CASSLGTGERGYTF. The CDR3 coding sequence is TGTGCCAGCAGCTTAGGGACAGGGGAACGTGGCTACACCTTC. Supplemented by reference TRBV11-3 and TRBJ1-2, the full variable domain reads EAGVVQSPRYKIIEKKQPVAFWCNPISGHNTLYWYLQNLGQGPELLIRYENEEAVDDSQLPKDRFSAERLKGVDSTLKIQPAELGDSAVYLCASSLGTGERGYTFGSGTRLTVV.

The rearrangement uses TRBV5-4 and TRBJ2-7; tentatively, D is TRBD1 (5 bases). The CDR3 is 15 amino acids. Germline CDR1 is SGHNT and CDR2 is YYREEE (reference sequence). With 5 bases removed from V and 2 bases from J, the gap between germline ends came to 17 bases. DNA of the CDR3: TGTGCCAGCAGGGACGGCAGGGATGGACCCTACGAGCAGTACTTC. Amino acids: CASRDGRDGPYEQYF. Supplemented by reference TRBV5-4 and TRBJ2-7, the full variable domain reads ETGVTQSPTHLIKTRGQQVTLRCSSQSGHNTVSWYQQALGQGPQFIFQYYREEENGRGNFPPRFSGLQFPNYSSELNVNALELDDSALYLCASRDGRDGPYEQYFGPGTRLTVT.

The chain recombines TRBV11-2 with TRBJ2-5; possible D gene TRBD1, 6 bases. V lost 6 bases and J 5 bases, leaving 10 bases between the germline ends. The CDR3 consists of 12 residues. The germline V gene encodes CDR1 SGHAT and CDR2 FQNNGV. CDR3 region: CASRTGPETQYF. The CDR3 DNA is TGTGCCAGCAGAACAGGGCCGGAGACCCAGTACTTC.

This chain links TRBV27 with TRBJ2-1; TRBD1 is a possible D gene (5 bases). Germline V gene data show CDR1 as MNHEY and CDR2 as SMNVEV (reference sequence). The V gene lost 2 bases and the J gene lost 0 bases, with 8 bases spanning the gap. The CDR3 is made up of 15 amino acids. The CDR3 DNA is TGTGCCAGCAGTTTAACACAGGACTCCTACAATGAGCAGTTCTTC. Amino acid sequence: CASSLTQDSYNEQFF.

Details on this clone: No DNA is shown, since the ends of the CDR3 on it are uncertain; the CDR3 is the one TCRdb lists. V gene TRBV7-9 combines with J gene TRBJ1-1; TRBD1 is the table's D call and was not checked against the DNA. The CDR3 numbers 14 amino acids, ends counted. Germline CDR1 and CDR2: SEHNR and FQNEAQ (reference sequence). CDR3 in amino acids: CASSFLWTGEEAFF.

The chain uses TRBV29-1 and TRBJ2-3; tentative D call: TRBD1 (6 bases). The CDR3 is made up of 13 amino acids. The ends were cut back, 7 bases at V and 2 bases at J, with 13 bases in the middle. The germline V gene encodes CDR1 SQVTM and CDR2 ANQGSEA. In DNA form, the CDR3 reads TGCAGCGCCGACAGGACATCCACAGATACGCAGTATTTT. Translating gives CSADRTSTDTQYF.

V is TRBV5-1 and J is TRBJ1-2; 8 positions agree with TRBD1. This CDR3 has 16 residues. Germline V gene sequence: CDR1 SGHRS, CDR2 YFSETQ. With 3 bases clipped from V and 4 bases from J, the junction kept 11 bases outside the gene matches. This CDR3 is CASSSDTTGGIYGYTF. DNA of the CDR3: TGCGCCAGCAGCTCGGACACTACAGGGGGAATCTATGGCTACACCTTC.

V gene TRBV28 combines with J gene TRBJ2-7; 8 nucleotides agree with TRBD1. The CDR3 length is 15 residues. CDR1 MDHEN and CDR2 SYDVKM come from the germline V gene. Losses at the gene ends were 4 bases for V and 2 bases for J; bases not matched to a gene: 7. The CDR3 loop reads CASSSTGEGTYEQYF. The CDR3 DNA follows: TGTGCCAGCAGTTCGACAGGGGAAGGGACCTACGAGCAGTACTTC.

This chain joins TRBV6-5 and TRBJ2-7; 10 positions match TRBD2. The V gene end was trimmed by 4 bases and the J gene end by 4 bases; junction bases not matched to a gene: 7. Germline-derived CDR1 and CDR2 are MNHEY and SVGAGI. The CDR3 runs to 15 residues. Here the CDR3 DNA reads TGTGCCAGCAGTTCGCTAGCGGGAGCAGGATACGAGCAGTACTTC. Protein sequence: CASSSLAGAGYEQYF.

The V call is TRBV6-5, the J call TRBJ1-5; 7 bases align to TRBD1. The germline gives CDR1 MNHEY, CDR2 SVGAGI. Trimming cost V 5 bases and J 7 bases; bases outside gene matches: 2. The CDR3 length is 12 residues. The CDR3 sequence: CASSPRGQPQHF. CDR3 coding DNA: TGTGCCAGCAGTCCCAGGGGGCAGCCCCAGCATTTT.

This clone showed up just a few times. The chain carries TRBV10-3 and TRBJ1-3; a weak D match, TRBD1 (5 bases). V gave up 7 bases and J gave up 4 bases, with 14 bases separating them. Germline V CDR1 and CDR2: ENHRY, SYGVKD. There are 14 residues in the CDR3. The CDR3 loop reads CAIKPGTAGNTIYF. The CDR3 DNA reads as TGTGCCATCAAGCCCGGGACTGCCGGAAACACCATATATTTT.